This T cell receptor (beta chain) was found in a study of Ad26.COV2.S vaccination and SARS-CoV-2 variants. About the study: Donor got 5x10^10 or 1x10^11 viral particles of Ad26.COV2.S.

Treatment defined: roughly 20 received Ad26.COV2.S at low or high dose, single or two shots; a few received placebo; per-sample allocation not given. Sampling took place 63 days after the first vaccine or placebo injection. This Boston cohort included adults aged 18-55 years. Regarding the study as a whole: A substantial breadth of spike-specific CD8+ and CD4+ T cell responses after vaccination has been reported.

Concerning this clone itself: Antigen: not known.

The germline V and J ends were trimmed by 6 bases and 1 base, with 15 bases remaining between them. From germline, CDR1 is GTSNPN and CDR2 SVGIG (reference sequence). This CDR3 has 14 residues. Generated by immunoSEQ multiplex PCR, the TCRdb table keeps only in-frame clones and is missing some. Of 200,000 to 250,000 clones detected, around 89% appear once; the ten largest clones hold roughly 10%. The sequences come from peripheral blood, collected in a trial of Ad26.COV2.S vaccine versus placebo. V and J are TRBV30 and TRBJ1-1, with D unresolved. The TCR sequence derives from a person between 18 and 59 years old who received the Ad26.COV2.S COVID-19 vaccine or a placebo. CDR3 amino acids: CACEVGGGNTEAFF. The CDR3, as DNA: TGTGCCTGCGAGGTGGGCGGAGGGAACACTGAAGCTTTCTTT.